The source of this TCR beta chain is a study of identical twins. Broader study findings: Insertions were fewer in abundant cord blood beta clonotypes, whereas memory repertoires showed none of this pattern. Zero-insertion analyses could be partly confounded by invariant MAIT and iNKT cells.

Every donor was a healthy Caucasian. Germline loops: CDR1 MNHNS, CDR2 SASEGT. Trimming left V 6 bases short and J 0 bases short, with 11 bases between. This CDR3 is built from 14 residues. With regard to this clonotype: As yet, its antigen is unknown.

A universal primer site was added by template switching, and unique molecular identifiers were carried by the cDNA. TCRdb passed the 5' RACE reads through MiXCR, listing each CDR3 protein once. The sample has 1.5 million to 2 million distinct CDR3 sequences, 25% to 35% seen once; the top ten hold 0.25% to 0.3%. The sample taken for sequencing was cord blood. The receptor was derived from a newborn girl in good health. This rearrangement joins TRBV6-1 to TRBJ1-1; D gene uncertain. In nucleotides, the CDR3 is TGTGCCAGCAGAGTGATGGGGATGAACACTGAAGCTTTCTTT. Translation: CASRVMGMNTEAFF.